The T cell receptor (beta chain) described here comes from a study of cytomegalovirus exposure and HLA in healthy donors. It was with 60 Vbeta and 13 Jbeta primers that the PCR ran. Produced via immunoSEQ multiplex PCR; TCRdb's table is partial and in-frame only. The table includes around 93,000 clones, 80% to 90% detected once. With 6 bases removed from V and 6 bases from J, the gap between germline ends came to 12 bases. CDR3 size: 13 residues. Germline CDR1 is MRHNA and CDR2 is SNTAGT. V and J are TRBV6-4 and TRBJ2-1, with a weak D call TRBD1 (5 bases). This clonotype originated in a young man in good health and CMV-seropositive. The sample consisted of PBMCs. CDR3 DNA sequence: TGTGCCAGCAGGCCCCAGGGAACCAATGAGCAGTTCTTC. The encoded protein is CASRPQGTNEQFF.